The sequence of this T cell receptor beta chain was determined in a study of breast tumors, draining lymph nodes, adjacent tissues. The germline V gene has CDR1 MNHEY and CDR2 SVGAGI. The V segment lost 6 bases and the J segment 5 bases; nucleotides outside the gene matches: 7. The CDR3 sequence is 15 residues long. TCRdb ran MiXCR on the multiplex PCR reads and lists one entry per CDR3 protein. The table has about 66,000 distinct CDR3 sequences, about 40% seen once; the top ten hold approximately 8.7%. The sequenced sample consisted of breast tumor tissue. The TCR originated in a female donor with breast cancer. Some clones in this sample may be carry-over from other donors' samples. This rearrangement joins TRBV6-5 to TRBJ1-1; 12 nucleotides agree with TRBD1. The CDR3 region has the DNA TGTGCCAGCAGACGGGACAGGGGGCGAGGGACTGAAGCTTTCTTT. Its translation is CASRRDRGRGTEAFF.